One T cell receptor beta chain is described in this entry. Healthy HIV-negative adults without recent acute infections or vaccinations served as donors. Both subsets, CD45RA+ naive and CD45RA-negative memory, were split from the CD4+ cells. This record comes from a study of shared clonotypes between healthy human individuals. Study-wide background: Three CD4 naive, three CD4 memory, two CD8 naive and one CD8 memory plate were used per donor.

Assay used: immunoSEQ multiplex PCR; TCRdb lists only in-frame clones, some missing. The top ten hold about 0.34% of the sample, which has more than 1.2 million clones, less than 99% seen once. Germline V lookup: CDR1 SNHLY, CDR2 FYNNEI. V was pared by 4 bases and J by 0 bases, with 7 bases between. CDR3 length: 15 residues. This chain connects TRBV2 to TRBJ2-6; possibly TRBD2 for D (6 bases). The sequence came from a young man in good health. The sample consisted of naive CD4+ T cells sorted from blood. Subset noted: CD45RA+ positively selected. CDR3 nucleotide sequence: TGTGCCAGCAGTGCTAGCGACTCTGGGGCCAACGTCCTGACTTTC. This sequence encodes CASSASDSGANVLTF. The full variable domain, with the rest looked up from reference TRBV2 and TRBJ2-6, is EPEVTQTPSHQVTQMGQEVILRCVPISNHLYFYWYRQILGQKVEFLVSFYNNEISEKSEIFDDQFSVERPDGSNFTLKIRSTKLEDSAMYFCASSASDSGANVLTFGAGSRLTVL.